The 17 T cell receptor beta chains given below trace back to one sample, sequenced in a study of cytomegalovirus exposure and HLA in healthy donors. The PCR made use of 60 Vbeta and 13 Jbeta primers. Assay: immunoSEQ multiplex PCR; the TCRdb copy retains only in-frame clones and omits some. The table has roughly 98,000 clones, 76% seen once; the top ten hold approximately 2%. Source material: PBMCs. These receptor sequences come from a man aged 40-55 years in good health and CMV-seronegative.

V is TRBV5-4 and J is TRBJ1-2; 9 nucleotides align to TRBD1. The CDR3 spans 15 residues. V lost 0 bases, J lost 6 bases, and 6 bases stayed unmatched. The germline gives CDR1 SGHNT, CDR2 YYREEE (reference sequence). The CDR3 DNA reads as TGTGCCAGCAGCTTGGAGCTAGGGGACAGGGATGGCTACACCTTC. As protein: CASSLELGDRDGYTF.

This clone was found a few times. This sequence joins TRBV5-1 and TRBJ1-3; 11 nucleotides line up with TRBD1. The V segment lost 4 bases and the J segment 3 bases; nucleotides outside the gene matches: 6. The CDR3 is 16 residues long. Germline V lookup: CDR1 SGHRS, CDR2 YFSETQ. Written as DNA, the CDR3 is TGCGCCAGCAGCCAAGGACAGGGGGCGTTTGGAAACACCATATATTTT. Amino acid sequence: CASSQGQGAFGNTIYF.

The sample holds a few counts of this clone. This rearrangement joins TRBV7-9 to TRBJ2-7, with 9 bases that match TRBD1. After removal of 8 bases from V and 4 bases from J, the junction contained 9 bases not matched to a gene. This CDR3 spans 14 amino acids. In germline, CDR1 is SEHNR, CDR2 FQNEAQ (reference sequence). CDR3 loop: CASLNTGGSYEQYF. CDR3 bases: TGTGCCAGCCTAAATACAGGGGGCTCGTACGAGCAGTACTTC.

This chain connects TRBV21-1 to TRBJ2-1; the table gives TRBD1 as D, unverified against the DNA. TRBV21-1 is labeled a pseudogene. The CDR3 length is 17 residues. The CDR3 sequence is CASSNLIPRQGVHEQFF. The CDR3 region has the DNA TGTGCCAGCAGCAATCTAATTCCGAGACAGGGTGTCCATGAGCAGTTCTTC.

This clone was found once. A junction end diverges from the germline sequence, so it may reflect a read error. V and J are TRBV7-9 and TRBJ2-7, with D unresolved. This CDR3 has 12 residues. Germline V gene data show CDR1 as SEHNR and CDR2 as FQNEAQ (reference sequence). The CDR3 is CSSSTPGYEQYF. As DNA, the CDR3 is TGTTCCAGCAGCACCCCAGGATACGAGCAGTACTTC.

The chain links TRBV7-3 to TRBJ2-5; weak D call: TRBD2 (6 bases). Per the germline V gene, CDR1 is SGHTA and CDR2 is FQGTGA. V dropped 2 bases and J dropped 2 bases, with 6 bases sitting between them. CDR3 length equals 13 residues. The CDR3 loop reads CASSLGGQETQYF. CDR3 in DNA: TGTGCCAGCAGCTTAGGGGGGCAAGAGACCCAGTACTTC.

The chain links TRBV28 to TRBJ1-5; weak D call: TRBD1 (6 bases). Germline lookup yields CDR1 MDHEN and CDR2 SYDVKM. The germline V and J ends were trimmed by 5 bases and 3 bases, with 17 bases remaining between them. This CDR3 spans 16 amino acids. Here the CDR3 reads CASSPYRVDINQPQHF. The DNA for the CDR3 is TGTGCCAGCAGTCCCTACAGGGTGGACATCAATCAGCCCCAGCATTTT.

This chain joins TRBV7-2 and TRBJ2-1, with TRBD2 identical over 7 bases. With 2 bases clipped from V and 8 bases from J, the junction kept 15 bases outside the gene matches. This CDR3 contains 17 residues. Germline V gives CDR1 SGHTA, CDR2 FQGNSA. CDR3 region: CASSLPGGGALRHEQFF. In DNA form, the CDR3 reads TGTGCCAGCAGCTTACCAGGCGGGGGTGCTCTTCGTCATGAGCAGTTCTTC. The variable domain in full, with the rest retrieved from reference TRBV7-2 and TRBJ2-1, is GAGVSQSPSNKVTEKGKDVELRCDPISGHTALYWYRQSLGQGLEFLIYFQGNSAPDKSGLPSDRFSAERTGGSVSTLTIQRTQQEDSAVYLCASSLPGGGALRHEQFFGPGTRLTVL.

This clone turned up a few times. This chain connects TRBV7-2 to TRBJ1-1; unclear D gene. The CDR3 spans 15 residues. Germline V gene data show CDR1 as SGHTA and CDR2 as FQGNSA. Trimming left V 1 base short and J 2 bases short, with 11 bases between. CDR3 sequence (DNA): TGTGCCAGCAGCTTAGATTGGCAGATCAACACTGAAGCTTTCTTT. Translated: CASSLDWQINTEAFF.

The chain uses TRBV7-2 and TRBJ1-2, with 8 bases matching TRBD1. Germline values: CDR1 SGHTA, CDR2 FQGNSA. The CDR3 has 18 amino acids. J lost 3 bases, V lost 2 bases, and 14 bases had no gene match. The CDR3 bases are TGTGCCAGCAGCTTAAGGTCGTTGGTCTACAGGGGGGACTATGGCTACACCTTC. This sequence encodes CASSLRSLVYRGDYGYTF.

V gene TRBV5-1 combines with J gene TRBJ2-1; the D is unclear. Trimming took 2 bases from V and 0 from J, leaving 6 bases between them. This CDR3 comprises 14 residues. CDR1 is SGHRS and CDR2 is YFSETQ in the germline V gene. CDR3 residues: CASSFPSSYNEQFF. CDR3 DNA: TGCGCCAGCAGCTTCCCCTCCTCCTACAATGAGCAGTTCTTC.

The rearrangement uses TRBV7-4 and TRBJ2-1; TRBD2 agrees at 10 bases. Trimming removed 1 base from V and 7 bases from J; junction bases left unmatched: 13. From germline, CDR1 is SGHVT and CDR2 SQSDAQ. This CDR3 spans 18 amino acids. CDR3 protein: CASSLVIGAGGPSNEQFF. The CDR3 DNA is TGTGCCAGCAGCTTAGTAATTGGAGCGGGGGGGCCCAGTAATGAGCAGTTCTTC.

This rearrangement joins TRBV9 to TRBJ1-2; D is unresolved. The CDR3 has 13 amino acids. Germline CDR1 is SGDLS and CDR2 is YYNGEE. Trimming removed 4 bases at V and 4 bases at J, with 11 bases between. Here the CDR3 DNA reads TGTGCCAGCAGCCCACGGAGCTTCTATGGCTACACCTTC. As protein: CASSPRSFYGYTF.

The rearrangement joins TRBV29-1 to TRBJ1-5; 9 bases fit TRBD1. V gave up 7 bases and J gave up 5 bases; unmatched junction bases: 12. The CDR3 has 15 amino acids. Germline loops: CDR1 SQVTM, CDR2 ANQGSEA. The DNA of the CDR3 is TGCAGCGCCGCCTCAGGGACAGGGAGGGATCAGCCCCAGCATTTT. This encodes CSAASGTGRDQPQHF.

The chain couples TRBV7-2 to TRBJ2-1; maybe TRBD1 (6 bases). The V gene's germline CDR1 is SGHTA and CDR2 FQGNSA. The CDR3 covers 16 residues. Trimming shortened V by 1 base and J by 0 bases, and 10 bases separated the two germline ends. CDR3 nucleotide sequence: TGTGCCAGCAGCTTAGGGACAGTTAGCTCCTACAATGAGCAGTTCTTC. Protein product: CASSLGTVSSYNEQFF.

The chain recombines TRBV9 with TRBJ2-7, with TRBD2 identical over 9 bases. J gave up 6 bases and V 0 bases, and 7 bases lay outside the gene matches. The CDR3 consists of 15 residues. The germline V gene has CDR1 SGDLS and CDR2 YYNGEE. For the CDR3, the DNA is TGTGCCAGCAGCGTAGAGGCGGGAGGGCCGGGCGAGCAGTACTTC. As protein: CASSVEAGGPGEQYF.

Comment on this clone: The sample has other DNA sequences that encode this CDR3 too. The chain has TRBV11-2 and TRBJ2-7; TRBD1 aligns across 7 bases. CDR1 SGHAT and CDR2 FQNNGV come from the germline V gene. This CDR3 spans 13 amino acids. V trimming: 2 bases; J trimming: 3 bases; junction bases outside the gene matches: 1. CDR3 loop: CASSLNRGYEQYF. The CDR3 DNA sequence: TGTGCCAGCAGCTTAAACAGGGGCTACGAGCAGTACTTC.